The clone carrying this T cell receptor (beta chain) has ten or more counts. As yet, its antigen is unknown. These data are taken from a study of Graves' ophthalmopathy and Graves' hyperthyroidism. CDR3 length: 18 residues. V was clipped by 2 bases and J by 2 bases; unmatched bases: 10. CDR1 is LGHNT and CDR2 is FRNRAP in the germline V gene. Findings of the study overall: The 13-signature model separated ophthalmopathy from stable hyperthyroidism at 85% to 90% sensitivity and approximately 79% specificity. Most thyroid clonotypes expanded beyond 0.001 frequency were also found in blood.

Amplification of the TCR beta CDR3 regions used RNA transcripts (as template). First-round RT-PCR with HTBI primers preceded a second-round multiplex PCR. TCRdb ran MiXCR on the multiplex PCR reads and lists one entry per CDR3 protein. The table has just over 400,000 distinct CDR3 sequences, around 20% seen once. Pregnancy or lactation, uncontrolled infections and other autoimmune diseases were grounds for excluding patients. The source of the PBMCs was less than 12 ml of fresh peripheral blood. The source is a woman in her late teens or twenties with stable Graves' hyperthyroidism. The chain carries TRBV12-5 and TRBJ2-2, with 8 nucleotides matching TRBD1. The sequenced material came from peripheral blood. The CDR3 DNA sequence: TGTGCTAGTGGTTTGTTTATCCGGGACAGGAGAAACACCGGGGAGCTGTTTTTT. Protein product: CASGLFIRDRRNTGELFF.